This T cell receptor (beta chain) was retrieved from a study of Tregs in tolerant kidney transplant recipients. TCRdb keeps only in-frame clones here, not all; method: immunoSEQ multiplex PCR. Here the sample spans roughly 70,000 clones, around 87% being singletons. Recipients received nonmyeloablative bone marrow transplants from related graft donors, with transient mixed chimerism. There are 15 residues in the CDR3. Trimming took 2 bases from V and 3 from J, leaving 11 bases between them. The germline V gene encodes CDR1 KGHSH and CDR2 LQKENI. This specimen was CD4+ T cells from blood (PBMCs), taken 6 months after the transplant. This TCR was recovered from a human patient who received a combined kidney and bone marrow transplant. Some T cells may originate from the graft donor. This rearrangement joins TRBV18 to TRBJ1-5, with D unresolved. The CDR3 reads CASSPGQHYNQPQHF. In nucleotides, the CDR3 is TGTGCCAGCTCACCAGGGCAGCATTACAATCAGCCCCAGCATTTT.